In its sample, the clone carrying this TCR beta chain was seen many times. Its specificity is unknown. TCR alpha and beta CDR3 regions were amplified from RNA using iRepertoire nested multiplex PCR. TCRdb itself ran the multiplex PCR reads through MiXCR, one entry per CDR3 protein. Altogether under 200,000 distinct CDR3 sequences are present, around 40% being singletons, with the ten largest covering around 5%. The data were taken from a study of glioma-infiltrating T cells. Overall study results and limits: Tissue and blood shared very few CDR3 sequences.

In germline, CDR1 is MNHEY, CDR2 SMNVEV (reference sequence). V gave up 3 bases and J gave up 7 bases, with 10 bases separating them. The CDR3 covers 12 residues. Sequencing was done on a sample of glioma tissue, nonneoplastic brain tissue, or PBMCs (not recorded which). This clonotype originated in a human donor with low-grade glioma or glioblastoma, undergoing nonglioma brain surgery, or in good health (not recorded which). The J gene is TRBJ2-7, the V gene TRBV27; no definite D call. The CDR3 nucleotides read TGTGCCAGCAGTTTCGTAGCCGGGGAGCAGTACTTC. It specifies CASSFVAGEQYF.